This T cell receptor beta chain was found in a study of Ad26.COV2.S vaccination and SARS-CoV-2 variants. Across the whole study: Doses of Ad26.COV2.S were injected into muscle once or twice, 56 days apart.

To note about this clone: Its antigen remains unknown.

Treatment here: some 20 received Ad26.COV2.S at low or high dose, single or two shots; a few received placebo; per-sample allocation not given. The samples date from day 63 after the first vaccine or placebo injection. Within Boston, the person who donated was an adult of 18-55 years. Sequencing was performed with immunoSEQ multiplex PCR; in TCRdb, only in-frame clones are kept and a portion is missing. The table shows 380,000 or so clones, with roughly 85% occurring only once. The germline CDR1 and CDR2 sequences are LGHDT and YNNKEL (reference sequence). The CDR3 loop spans 14 amino acids. Trimming shortened V by 4 bases and J by 2 bases, and 12 bases separated the two germline ends. The study, taken as a whole, reports: Vaccinated and placebo-treated recipients had similar non-spike TCR breadth. Substantial breadth was reported for post-vaccination spike-specific CD8+ and CD4+ T cells.

The source material was peripheral blood, sampled in a trial of Ad26.COV2.S vaccine versus placebo. This TCR derives from a person aged 18-60 years who received the Ad26.COV2.S COVID-19 vaccine or a placebo. The chain links TRBV3-1 (or the pseudogene TRBV3-2) to TRBJ2-7; TRBD1 might be the D (6 bases). The CDR3 DNA follows: TGTGCCAGCAGCCTTACCAGGGGTCCCTACGAGCAGTACTTC. This translates into CASSLTRGPYEQYF.